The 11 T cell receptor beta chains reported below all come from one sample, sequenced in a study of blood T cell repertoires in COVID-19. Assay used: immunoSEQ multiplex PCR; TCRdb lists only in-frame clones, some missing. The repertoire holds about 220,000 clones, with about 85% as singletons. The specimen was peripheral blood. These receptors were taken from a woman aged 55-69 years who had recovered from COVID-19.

The DNA of the CDR3 is TGCGCCAGCAGCCCGACCGGGACAGGGGACACTGAAGCTTTCTTT. Its translation is CASSPTGTGDTEAFF. The chain uses TRBV4-1 and TRBJ1-1, with TRBD1 matching 10 bases. The junction had 5 bases not matched to a gene; V was cut back by 4 bases and J by 3 bases. CDR1 is MGHRA, CDR2 YSYEKL, per germline. This CDR3 comprises 15 residues.

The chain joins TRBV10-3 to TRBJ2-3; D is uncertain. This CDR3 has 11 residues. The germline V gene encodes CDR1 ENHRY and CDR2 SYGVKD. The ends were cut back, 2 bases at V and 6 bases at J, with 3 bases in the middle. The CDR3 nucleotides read TGTGCCATCAGTGAGGAGGATACGCAGTATTTT. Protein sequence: CAISEEDTQYF.

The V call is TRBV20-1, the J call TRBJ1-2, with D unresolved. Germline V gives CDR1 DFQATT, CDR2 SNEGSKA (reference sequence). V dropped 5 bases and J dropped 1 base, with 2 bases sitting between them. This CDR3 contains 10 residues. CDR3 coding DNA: TGCAGTGCTTATAACTATGGCTACACCTTC. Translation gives CSAYNYGYTF.

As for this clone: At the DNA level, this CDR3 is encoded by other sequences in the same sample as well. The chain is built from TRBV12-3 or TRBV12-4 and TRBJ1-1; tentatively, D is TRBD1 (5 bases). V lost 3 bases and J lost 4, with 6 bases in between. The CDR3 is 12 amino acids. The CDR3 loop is CASSFGATEAFF. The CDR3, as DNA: TGTGCCAGCAGTTTTGGGGCCACTGAAGCTTTCTTT.

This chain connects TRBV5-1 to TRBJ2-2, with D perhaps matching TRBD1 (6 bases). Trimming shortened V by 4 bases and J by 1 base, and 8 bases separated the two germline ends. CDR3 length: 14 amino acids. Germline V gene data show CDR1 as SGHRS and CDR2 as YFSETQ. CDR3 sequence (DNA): TGCGCCAGCAGCATAGGGGGGAACACCGGGGAGCTGTTTTTT. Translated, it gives CASSIGGNTGELFF. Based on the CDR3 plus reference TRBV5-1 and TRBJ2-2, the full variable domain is KAGVTQTPRYLIKTRGQQVTLSCSPISGHRSVSWYQQTPGQGLQFLFEYFSETQRNKGNFPGRFSGRQFSNSRSEMNVSTLELGDSALYLCASSIGGNTGELFFGEGSRLTVL.

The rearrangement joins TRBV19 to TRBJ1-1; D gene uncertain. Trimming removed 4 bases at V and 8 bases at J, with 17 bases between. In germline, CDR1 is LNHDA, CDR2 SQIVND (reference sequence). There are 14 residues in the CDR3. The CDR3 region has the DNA TGTGCCAGTAGTACCCGATGGAACAGTGCCGAAGCTTTCTTT. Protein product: CASSTRWNSAEAFF.

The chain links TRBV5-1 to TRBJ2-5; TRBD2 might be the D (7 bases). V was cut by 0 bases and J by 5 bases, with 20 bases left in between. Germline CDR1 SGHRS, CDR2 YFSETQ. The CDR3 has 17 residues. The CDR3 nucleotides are TGCGCCAGCAGCTTGGATCTGCCGGGGGGCTCTAGGGAGACCCAGTACTTC. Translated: CASSLDLPGGSRETQYF.

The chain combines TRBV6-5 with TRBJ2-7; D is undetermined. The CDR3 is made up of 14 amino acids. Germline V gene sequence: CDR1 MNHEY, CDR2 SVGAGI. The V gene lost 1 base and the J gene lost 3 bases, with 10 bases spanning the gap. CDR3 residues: CASSYFSENYEQYF. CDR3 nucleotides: TGTGCCAGCAGTTACTTTTCGGAGAACTACGAGCAGTACTTC.

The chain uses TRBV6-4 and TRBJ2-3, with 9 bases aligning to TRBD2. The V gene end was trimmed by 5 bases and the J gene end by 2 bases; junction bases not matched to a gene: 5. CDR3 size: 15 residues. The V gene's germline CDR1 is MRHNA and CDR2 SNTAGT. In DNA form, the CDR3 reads TGTGCCAGCAGTCCGCTAGCGGGGCACACAGATACGCAGTATTTT. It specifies CASSPLAGHTDTQYF.

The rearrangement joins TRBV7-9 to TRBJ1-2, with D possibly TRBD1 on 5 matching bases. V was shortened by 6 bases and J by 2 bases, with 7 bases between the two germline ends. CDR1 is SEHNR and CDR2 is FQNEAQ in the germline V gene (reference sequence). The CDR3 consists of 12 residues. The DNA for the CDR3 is TGTGCCAGCAGTGGGGCAAACTATGGCTACACCTTC. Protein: CASSGANYGYTF. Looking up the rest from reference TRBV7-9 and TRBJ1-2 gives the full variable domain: DTGVSQNPRHKITKRGQNVTFRCDPISEHNRLYWYRQTLGQGPEFLTYFQNEAQLEKSRLLSDRFSAERPKGSFSTLEIQRTEQGDSAMYLCASSGANYGYTFGSGTRLTVV.

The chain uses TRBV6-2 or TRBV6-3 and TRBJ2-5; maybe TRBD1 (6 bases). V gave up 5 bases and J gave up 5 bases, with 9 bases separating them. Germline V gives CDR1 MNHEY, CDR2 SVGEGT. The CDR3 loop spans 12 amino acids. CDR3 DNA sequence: TGTGCCAGCAGTGGAAGGGGGGAGACCCAGTACTTC. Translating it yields CASSGRGETQYF.